This TCR beta chain is from a study of cytomegalovirus exposure and HLA in healthy donors. Study-level background: The approximately 120 million unique TCR beta sequences, from roughly 170 million T cells, were found by an earlier analysis.

The primer mix had 60 Vbeta and 13 Jbeta primers. Libraries were prepared by immunoSEQ multiplex PCR; TCRdb keeps only in-frame clonotypes and omits some of them. Of more than 130,000 clones in the sample, around four fifths are singletons; the top ten hold around 2%. The donors, nominally healthy at sampling, likely had unrecorded immune exposures. Concerning this clone itself: Its specificity is unknown.

This CDR3 spans 17 amino acids. The V end was cut by 4 bases, the J end by 1 base, with 18 bases between. Germline-derived CDR1 and CDR2 are SGHVS and FQNEAQ. Study-level findings and limits: Analysis performed later found 15,000 or so TCR beta sequences associated with HLA alleles at 0.05 false discovery rate. An ancestry cluster, one associated with Asian ancestry, reportedly showed fewer N-insertions than the 666-donor mean in a later analysis.

Material: PBMCs. The clonotype originates from a man between 25 and 39 years old in good health and CMV-seronegative. V and J are TRBV7-8 and TRBJ2-3; D ambiguous. The CDR3 is CASSSYSSAGGTDTQYF. The CDR3 nucleotides read TGTGCCAGCAGCTCCTACAGTAGTGCCGGCGGCACAGATACGCAGTATTTT.